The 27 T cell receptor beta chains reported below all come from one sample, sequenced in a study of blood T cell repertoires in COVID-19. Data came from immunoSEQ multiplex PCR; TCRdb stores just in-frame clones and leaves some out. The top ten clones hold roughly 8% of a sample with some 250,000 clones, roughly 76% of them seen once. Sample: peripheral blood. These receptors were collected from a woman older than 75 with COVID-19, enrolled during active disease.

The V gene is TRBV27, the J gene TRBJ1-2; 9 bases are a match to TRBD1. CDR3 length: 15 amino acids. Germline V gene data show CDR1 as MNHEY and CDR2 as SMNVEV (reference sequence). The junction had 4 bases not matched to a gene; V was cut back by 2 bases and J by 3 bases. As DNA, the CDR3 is TGTGCCAGCAGTTTACACAGGGGGCGCGACTATGGCTACACCTTC. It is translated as CASSLHRGRDYGYTF.

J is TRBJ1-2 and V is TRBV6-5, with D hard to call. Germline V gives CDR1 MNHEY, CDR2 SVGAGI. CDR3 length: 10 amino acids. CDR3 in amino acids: CDLAGSRYTF. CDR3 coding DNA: TGTGATTTGGCGGGGTCCCGCTACACCTTC.

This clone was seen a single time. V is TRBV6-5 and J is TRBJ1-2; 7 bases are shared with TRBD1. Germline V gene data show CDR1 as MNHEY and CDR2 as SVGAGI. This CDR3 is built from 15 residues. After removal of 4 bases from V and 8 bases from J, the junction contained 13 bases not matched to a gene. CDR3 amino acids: CASSFRLTGSWGYTF. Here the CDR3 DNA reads TGTGCCAGCAGTTTCCGCCTGACAGGGAGTTGGGGCTACACCTTC.

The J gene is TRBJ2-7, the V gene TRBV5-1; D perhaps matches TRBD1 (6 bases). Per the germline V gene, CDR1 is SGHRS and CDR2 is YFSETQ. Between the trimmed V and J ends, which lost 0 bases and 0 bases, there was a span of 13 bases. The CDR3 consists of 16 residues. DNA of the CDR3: TGCGCCAGCAGCTTGGGCCACAGGGATAGCTCCTACGAGCAGTACTTC. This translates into CASSLGHRDSSYEQYF.

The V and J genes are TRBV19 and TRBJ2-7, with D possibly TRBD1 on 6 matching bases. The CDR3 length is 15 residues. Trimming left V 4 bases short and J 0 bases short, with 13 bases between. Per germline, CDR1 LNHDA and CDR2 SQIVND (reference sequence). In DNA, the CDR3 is TGTGCCAGTAGTACCCCGGACAGCTACTCCTACGAGCAGTACTTC. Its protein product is CASSTPDSYSYEQYF.

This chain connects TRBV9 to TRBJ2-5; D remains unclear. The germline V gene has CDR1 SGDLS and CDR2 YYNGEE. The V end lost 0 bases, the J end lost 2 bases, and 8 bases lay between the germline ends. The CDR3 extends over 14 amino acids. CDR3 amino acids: CASSVEAGQETQYF. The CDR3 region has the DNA TGTGCCAGCAGCGTAGAGGCAGGACAAGAGACCCAGTACTTC.

The DNA of the CDR3 is TGTGCCAGCAGTTCCCCTTCGACAGCTGCCTACGAGCAGTACTTC. It yields the protein CASSSPSTAAYEQYF. This sequence joins TRBV6-2 or TRBV6-3 and TRBJ2-7, with D perhaps TRBD1 (5 bases). CDR1 MNHEY and CDR2 SVGEGT come from the germline V gene. The CDR3 runs 15 residues. V lost 4 bases to trimming and J lost 2 bases, with 15 bases between them.

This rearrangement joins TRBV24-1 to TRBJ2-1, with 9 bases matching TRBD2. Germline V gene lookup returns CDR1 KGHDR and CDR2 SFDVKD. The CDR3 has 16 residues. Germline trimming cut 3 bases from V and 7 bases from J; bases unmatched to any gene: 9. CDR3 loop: CATSDRGLASGNEQFF. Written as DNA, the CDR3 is TGTGCCACCAGTGATAGGGGACTAGCATCGGGGAATGAGCAGTTCTTC.

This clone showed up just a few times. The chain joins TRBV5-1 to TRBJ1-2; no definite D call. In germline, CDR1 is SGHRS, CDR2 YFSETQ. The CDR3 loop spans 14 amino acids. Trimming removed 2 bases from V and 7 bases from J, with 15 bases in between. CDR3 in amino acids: CASSFPRQGTGYTF. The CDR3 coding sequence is TGCGCCAGCAGCTTCCCCAGACAAGGCACTGGCTACACCTTC. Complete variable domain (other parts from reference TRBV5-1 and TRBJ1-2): KAGVTQTPRYLIKTRGQQVTLSCSPISGHRSVSWYQQTPGQGLQFLFEYFSETQRNKGNFPGRFSGRQFSNSRSEMNVSTLELGDSALYLCASSFPRQGTGYTFGSGTRLTVV.

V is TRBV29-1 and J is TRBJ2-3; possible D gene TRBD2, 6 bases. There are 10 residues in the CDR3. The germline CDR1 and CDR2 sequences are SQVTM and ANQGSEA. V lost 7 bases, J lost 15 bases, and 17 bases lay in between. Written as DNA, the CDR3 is TGCAGCGCCCGGGACTCTATCACATATTTT. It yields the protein CSARDSITYF.

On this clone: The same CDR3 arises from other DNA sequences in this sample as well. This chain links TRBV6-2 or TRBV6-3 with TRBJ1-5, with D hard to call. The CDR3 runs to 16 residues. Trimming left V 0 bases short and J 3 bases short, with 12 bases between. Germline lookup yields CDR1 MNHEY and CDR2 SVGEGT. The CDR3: CASSYSSAAVNQPQHF. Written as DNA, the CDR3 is TGTGCCAGCAGTTACTCGTCCGCGGCCGTCAATCAGCCCCAGCATTTT.

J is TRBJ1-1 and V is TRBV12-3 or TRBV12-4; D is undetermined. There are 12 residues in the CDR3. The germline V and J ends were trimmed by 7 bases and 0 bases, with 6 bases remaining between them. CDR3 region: CASIGVNTEAFF. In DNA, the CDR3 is TGTGCCAGCATAGGAGTGAACACTGAAGCTTTCTTT.

CDR3 DNA sequence: TGTGCCAGCAGTTTAATTGCCGGCGGGAGTCTCTCCTACGAGCAGTACTTC. Translation: CASSLIAGGSLSYEQYF. This rearrangement joins TRBV28 to TRBJ2-7; 7 positions match TRBD2. Unmatched junction bases numbered 10, after V lost 2 bases and J lost 0 bases. Germline assignment: CDR1 MDHEN and CDR2 SYDVKM. There are 17 residues in the CDR3.

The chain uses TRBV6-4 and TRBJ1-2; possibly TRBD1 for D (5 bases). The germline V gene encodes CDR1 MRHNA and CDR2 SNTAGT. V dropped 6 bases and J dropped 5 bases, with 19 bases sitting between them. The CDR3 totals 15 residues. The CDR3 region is CASRDRKGKKYGYTF. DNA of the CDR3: TGTGCCAGCAGGGACCGGAAGGGGAAGAAATATGGCTACACCTTC.

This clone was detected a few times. CDR3 sequence reads: CASSQDSVRSQETQYF. CDR3 in DNA: TGCGCCAGCAGCCAAGATTCGGTACGTTCCCAAGAGACCCAGTACTTC. The V gene is TRBV4-3, the J gene TRBJ2-5; D is uncertain. The V end lost 0 bases, the J end lost 1 base, and 12 bases lay between the germline ends. Germline CDR1 LGHNA, CDR2 YSLEER. The CDR3 totals 16 residues.

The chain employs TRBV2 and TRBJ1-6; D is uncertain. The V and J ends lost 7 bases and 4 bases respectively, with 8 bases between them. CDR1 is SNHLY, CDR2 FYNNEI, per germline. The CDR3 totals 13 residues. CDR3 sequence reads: CASTPEYNSPLHF. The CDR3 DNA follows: TGTGCCAGCACGCCCGAGTATAATTCACCCCTCCACTTT. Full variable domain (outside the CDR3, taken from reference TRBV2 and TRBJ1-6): EPEVTQTPSHQVTQMGQEVILRCVPISNHLYFYWYRQILGQKVEFLVSFYNNEISEKSEIFDDQFSVERPDGSNFTLKIRSTKLEDSAMYFCASTPEYNSPLHFGNGTRLTVT.

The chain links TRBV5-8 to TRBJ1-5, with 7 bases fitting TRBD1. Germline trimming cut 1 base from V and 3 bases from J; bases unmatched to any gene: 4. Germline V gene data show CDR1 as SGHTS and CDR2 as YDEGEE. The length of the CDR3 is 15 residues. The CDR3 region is CASSLRQGYNQPQHF. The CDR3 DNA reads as TGTGCCAGCAGCTTGAGACAGGGATACAATCAGCCCCAGCATTTT.

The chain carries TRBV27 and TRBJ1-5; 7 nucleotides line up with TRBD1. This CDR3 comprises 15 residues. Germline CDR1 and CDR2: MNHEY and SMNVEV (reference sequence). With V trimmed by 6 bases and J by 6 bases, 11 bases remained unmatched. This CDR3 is CASSRQGWSGQPQHF. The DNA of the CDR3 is TGTGCCAGCAGCCGACAGGGCTGGTCTGGTCAGCCCCAGCATTTT.

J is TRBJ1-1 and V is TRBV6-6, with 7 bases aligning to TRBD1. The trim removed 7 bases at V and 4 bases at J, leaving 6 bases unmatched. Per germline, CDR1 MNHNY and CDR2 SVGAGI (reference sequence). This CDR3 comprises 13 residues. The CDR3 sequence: CASKTGDSTEAFF. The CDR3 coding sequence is TGTGCCAGCAAAACAGGGGACTCCACTGAAGCTTTCTTT.

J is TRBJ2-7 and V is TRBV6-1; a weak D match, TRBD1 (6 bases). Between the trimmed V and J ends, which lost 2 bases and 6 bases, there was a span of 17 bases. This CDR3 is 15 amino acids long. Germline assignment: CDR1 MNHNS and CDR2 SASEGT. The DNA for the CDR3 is TGTGCCAGCAGTGAATACACCGGGACATCACGCGAGCAGTACTTC. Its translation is CASSEYTGTSREQYF.

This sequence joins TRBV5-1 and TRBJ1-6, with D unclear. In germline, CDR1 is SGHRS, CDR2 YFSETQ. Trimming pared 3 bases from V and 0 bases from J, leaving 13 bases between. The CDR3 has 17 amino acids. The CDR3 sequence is CASSSTALSSYNSPLHF. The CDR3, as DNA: TGCGCCAGCAGCTCAACAGCCTTGAGCTCCTATAATTCACCCCTCCACTTT.

The DNA for the CDR3 is TGTGCCAGCAGACCCGGCCGGGTCGCTGAAGCTTTCTTT. Protein: CASRPGRVAEAFF. The chain carries TRBV6-5 and TRBJ1-1; no clear D gene. Germline CDR1 is MNHEY and CDR2 is SVGAGI. The CDR3 consists of 13 residues. Trimming stripped 6 bases from V and 6 bases from J, with 14 bases between.

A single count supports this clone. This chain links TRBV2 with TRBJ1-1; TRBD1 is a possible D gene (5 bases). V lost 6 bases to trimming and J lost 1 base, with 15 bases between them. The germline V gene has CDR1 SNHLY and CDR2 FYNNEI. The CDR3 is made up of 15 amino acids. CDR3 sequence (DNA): TGTGCCAGCAGATCCTCAGGGACTTGGAACACTGAAGCTTTCTTT. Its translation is CASRSSGTWNTEAFF.

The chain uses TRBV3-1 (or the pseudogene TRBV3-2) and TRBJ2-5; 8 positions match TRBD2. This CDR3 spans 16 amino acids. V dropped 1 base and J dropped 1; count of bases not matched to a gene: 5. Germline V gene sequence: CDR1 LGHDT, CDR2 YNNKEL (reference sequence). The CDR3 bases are TGTGCCAGCAGCCAAGGAGCGGGGGTTCTCCAAGAGACCCAGTACTTC. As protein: CASSQGAGVLQETQYF.

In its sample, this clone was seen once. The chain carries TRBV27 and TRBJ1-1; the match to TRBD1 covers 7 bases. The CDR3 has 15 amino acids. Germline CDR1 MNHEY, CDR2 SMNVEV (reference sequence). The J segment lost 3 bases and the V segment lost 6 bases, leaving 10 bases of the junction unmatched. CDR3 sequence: CASRPMTGIDTEAFF. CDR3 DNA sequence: TGTGCCAGCAGACCCATGACAGGGATCGACACTGAAGCTTTCTTT.

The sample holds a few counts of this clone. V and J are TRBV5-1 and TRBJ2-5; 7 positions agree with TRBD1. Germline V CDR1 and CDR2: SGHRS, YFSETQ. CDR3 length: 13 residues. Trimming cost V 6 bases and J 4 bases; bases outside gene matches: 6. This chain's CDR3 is CASTTGSGETQYF. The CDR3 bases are TGCGCCAGCACGACAGGGTCGGGAGAGACCCAGTACTTC.

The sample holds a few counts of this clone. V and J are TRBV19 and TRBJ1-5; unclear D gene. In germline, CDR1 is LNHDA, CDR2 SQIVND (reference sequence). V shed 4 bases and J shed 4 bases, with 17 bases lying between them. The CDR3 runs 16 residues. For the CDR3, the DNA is TGTGCCAGTAGTACCCCTCCCAGGAAGAAAAATCAGCCCCAGCATTTT. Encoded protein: CASSTPPRKKNQPQHF.